The next 22 T cell receptor beta chains were all read from a single sample in a study of sequential checkpoint blockade in melanoma. Sequencing used immunoSEQ multiplex PCR; TCRdb keeps in-frame clones, though not all of them. The sample has 2,500 to 4,000 clones, about 15% seen once; the top ten hold roughly 20%. This sample's treatment: randomized to nivolumab then ipilimumab (arm A) or the reverse (arm B). The sample was tumor tissue (inferred from file names), taken from a patient given nivolumab and ipilimumab in sequence. The receptors originated from a human donor with melanoma.

The chain employs TRBV9 and TRBJ2-3; D call uncertain. The CDR3 has 13 residues. V lost 6 bases and J 1 base, leaving 9 bases between the germline ends. Germline V lookup: CDR1 SGDLS, CDR2 YYNGEE. The CDR3 DNA follows: TGTGCCAGCAACCACCTAGGCACAGATACGCAGTATTTT. Protein product: CASNHLGTDTQYF.

This clone was seen ten or more times. The genes are TRBV11-3 and TRBJ1-2, with TRBD1 identical over 7 bases. There are 15 residues in the CDR3. CDR1 SGHNT and CDR2 YENEEA come from the germline V gene. V was pared by 4 bases and J by 7 bases, with 12 bases of the junction left unmatched. CDR3 protein: CASSWRGDRAGGYTF. CDR3 bases: TGTGCCAGCAGCTGGAGGGGAGACAGGGCGGGTGGCTACACCTTC.

The genes are TRBV6-8 and TRBJ1-3; D is perhaps TRBD1 (6 bases). From germline, CDR1 is MNHGY and CDR2 SAAAGT. Trimming left V 6 bases short and J 4 bases short, with 16 bases between. The CDR3 covers 15 residues. The CDR3 nucleotides are TGTGCCAGCAGCTCACACCGGGGGGGCGGAAACACCATATATTTT. Translating gives CASSSHRGGGNTIYF.

This clone turned up a few times. J is TRBJ1-2 and V is TRBV4-1, with D uncertain. Germline V gene data show CDR1 as MGHRA and CDR2 as YSYEKL. This CDR3 has 13 residues. Trimming removed 5 bases at V and 1 base at J, with 8 bases between. The DNA of the CDR3 is TGCGCCAGCAGCGGGGTTGGTAACTATGGCTACACCTTC. It encodes CASSGVGNYGYTF.

This clone was recorded many times. The rearrangement uses TRBV11-3 and TRBJ2-3; D remains unclear. Between the trimmed V and J ends, which lost 2 bases and 5 bases, there was a span of 14 bases. CDR1 is SGHNT, CDR2 YENEEA, per germline. The CDR3 consists of 15 residues. CDR3: CASSLIGPRRDTQYF. CDR3 nucleotide sequence: TGTGCCAGCAGCTTAATCGGTCCGCGGCGAGATACGCAGTATTTT. The variable domain in full, with the rest retrieved from reference TRBV11-3 and TRBJ2-3, is EAGVVQSPRYKIIEKKQPVAFWCNPISGHNTLYWYLQNLGQGPELLIRYENEEAVDDSQLPKDRFSAERLKGVDSTLKIQPAELGDSAVYLCASSLIGPRRDTQYFGPGTRLTVL.

There are a few counts of this clone. The chain carries TRBV28 and TRBJ1-3; D possibly corresponds to TRBD1 (6 bases). V lost 6 bases to trimming and J lost 3 bases, with 15 bases between them. Germline CDR1 reads MDHEN; CDR2 reads SYDVKM. This CDR3 spans 15 amino acids. CDR3 nucleotide sequence: TGTGCCAGCAGAGCACAGGGAATTGATGGAAACACCATATATTTT. This gives the protein CASRAQGIDGNTIYF.

The J gene is TRBJ1-2, the V gene TRBV9; D unresolved. V was pared by 0 bases and J by 4 bases, with 10 bases between. Germline CDR1 and CDR2: SGDLS and YYNGEE. The CDR3 is 14 residues long. As DNA, the CDR3 is TGTGCCAGCAGCGTAGGGAATCGAGGCTATGGCTACACCTTC. As protein: CASSVGNRGYGYTF.

By share, this clone ranks as medium-sized (0.01 to 0.1%). The V call is TRBV11-3, the J call TRBJ2-6; 9 bases match TRBD1. Trimming at V came to 5 bases and at J to 3 bases, leaving 8 bases not matched to a gene. CDR3 length: 17 amino acids. Germline values: CDR1 SGHNT, CDR2 YENEEA. This CDR3 is CASSPLQGAGGANVLTF. DNA of the CDR3: TGTGCCAGCAGCCCGCTACAGGGGGCGGGTGGGGCCAACGTCCTGACTTTC.

This clone appeared many times. This chain joins TRBV11-3 and TRBJ1-6; D is perhaps TRBD1 (5 bases). The CDR3 has 15 residues. Trimming shortened V by 3 bases and J by 9 bases, and 15 bases separated the two germline ends. The germline V gene has CDR1 SGHNT and CDR2 YENEEA. The CDR3 loop is CASSFLPGGSSPLHF. For the CDR3, the DNA is TGTGCCAGCAGCTTCCTCCCGGGGGGAAGTTCACCCCTCCACTTT.

CDR3 nucleotide sequence: TGTGCCAGTAGTGTTGGACAGGGCACCTACGAGCAGTACTTC. Translation: CASSVGQGTYEQYF. V gene TRBV19 combines with J gene TRBJ2-7; 8 bases are shared with TRBD1. V dropped 5 bases and J dropped 2; count of bases not matched to a gene: 5. The germline V gene has CDR1 LNHDA and CDR2 SQIVND (reference sequence). The CDR3 covers 14 residues.

The V and J genes are TRBV19 and TRBJ2-1; no definite D call. The V and J ends lost 5 bases and 5 bases respectively, with 13 bases between them. Germline values: CDR1 LNHDA, CDR2 SQIVND (reference sequence). The CDR3 length is 14 residues. CDR3: CASSLHRPDNEQFF. The CDR3 DNA is TGTGCCAGTAGTCTGCACCGACCGGACAATGAGCAGTTCTTC.

The genes are TRBV19 and TRBJ2-1, with TRBD1 matching over 11 bases. This CDR3 region has 15 residues. Germline CDR1 reads LNHDA; CDR2 reads SQIVND (reference sequence). Trimming removed 8 bases from V and 7 bases from J; junction bases left unmatched: 10. CDR3 nucleotide sequence: TGTGCCAGTTCGTGGACAGGGGGCGCATTTAATGAGCAGTTCTTC. It is translated as CASSWTGGAFNEQFF.

This clone was seen a handful of times. J is TRBJ2-2 and V is TRBV12-5, with D possibly TRBD1 on 5 matching bases. Germline-derived CDR1 and CDR2 are LGHNT and FRNRAP. This CDR3 is 13 amino acids long. CDR3 DNA sequence: TGTGCCATGGGGCGGAGGAACACCGGGGAGCTGTTTTTT. This gives the protein CAMGRRNTGELFF. The full variable domain, in which reference TRBV12-5 and TRBJ2-2 provide the parts outside the CDR3, is DARVTQTPRHKVTEMGQEVTMRCQPILGHNTVFWYRQTMMQGLELLAYFRNRAPLDDSGMPKDRFSAEMPDATLATLKIQPSEPRDSAVYFCAMGRRNTGELFFGEGSRLTVL.

This chain uses TRBV30 with TRBJ1-6; no clear D gene. The CDR3 extends over 12 amino acids. Trimming left V 3 bases short and J 6 bases short, with 6 bases between. In germline, CDR1 is GTSNPN, CDR2 SVGIG (reference sequence). The chain's CDR3 is CAWRGINSPLHF. In nucleotides, the CDR3 is TGTGCCTGGAGGGGGATTAATTCACCCCTCCACTTT.

V and J are TRBV5-1 and TRBJ1-4, with D maybe TRBD1 (6 bases). This CDR3 comprises 15 residues. Trimming left V 4 bases short and J 8 bases short, with 18 bases between. In germline, CDR1 is SGHRS, CDR2 YFSETQ. CDR3 DNA sequence: TGCGCCAGCAGCCCACAGGCCCTTGGGGGCGAAAAACTGTTTTTT. It specifies CASSPQALGGEKLFF.

CDR3 bases: TGCGCCAGCAGCTTGGAAGGTAGCGGGCAGCCCTACAATGAGCAGTTCTTC. It translates to CASSLEGSGQPYNEQFF. The chain carries TRBV5-1 and TRBJ2-1; 7 bases fit TRBD2. The CDR3 is made up of 17 amino acids. Looked up from germline, CDR1 is SGHRS and CDR2 is YFSETQ. With V trimmed by 0 bases and J by 2 bases, 8 bases remained unmatched. Full variable domain (rest looked up from reference TRBV5-1 and TRBJ2-1): KAGVTQTPRYLIKTRGQQVTLSCSPISGHRSVSWYQQTPGQGLQFLFEYFSETQRNKGNFPGRFSGRQFSNSRSEMNVSTLELGDSALYLCASSLEGSGQPYNEQFFGPGTRLTVL.

The chain employs TRBV5-1 and TRBJ2-3; 11 positions agree with TRBD2. The V segment lost 3 bases and the J segment 2 bases; nucleotides outside the gene matches: 5. The germline V gene encodes CDR1 SGHRS and CDR2 YFSETQ. This CDR3 contains 16 residues. CDR3 sequence reads: CASSSMTSGATDTQYF. The CDR3 DNA reads TGCGCCAGCAGCTCCATGACTAGCGGGGCCACAGATACGCAGTATTTT. Based on the CDR3 plus reference TRBV5-1 and TRBJ2-3, the full variable domain is KAGVTQTPRYLIKTRGQQVTLSCSPISGHRSVSWYQQTPGQGLQFLFEYFSETQRNKGNFPGRFSGRQFSNSRSEMNVSTLELGDSALYLCASSSMTSGATDTQYFGPGTRLTVL.

This clone was observed a handful of times. V gene TRBV4-1 combines with J gene TRBJ2-2, with D unclear. CDR3 length: 17 amino acids. Per the germline V gene, CDR1 is MGHRA and CDR2 is YSYEKL. V lost 0 bases, J lost 3 bases, and 14 bases lay in between. The CDR3 region is CASSQDLLQQYTGELFF. The CDR3 DNA follows: TGCGCCAGCAGCCAAGATCTCCTTCAACAGTACACCGGGGAGCTGTTTTTT.

This clone is medium-sized within its sample. This chain uses TRBV9 with TRBJ2-1; tentatively, D is TRBD1 or TRBD2 (5 bases each). Between the trimmed V and J ends, which lost 4 bases and 2 bases, there was a span of 16 bases. The germline gives CDR1 SGDLS, CDR2 YYNGEE. This CDR3 has 16 amino acids. CDR3 nucleotide sequence: TGTGCCAGCAGCCCTCGGGACGGACCGCCCTACAATGAGCAGTTCTTC. Translated: CASSPRDGPPYNEQFF.

This rearrangement joins TRBV14 to TRBJ1-2; possibly TRBD1 for D (6 bases). V lost 0 bases and J 4 bases, leaving 12 bases between the germline ends. This CDR3 comprises 15 residues. The V gene's germline CDR1 is SGHDN and CDR2 FVKESK. DNA for the CDR3: TGTGCCAGCAGCCAAGATTGGACAGAGGGCTATGGCTACACCTTC. Translating it yields CASSQDWTEGYGYTF.

This rearrangement joins TRBV19 to TRBJ2-7; D gene ambiguous. Germline assignment: CDR1 LNHDA and CDR2 SQIVND (reference sequence). The length of the CDR3 is 16 residues. The V end was cut by 4 bases, the J end by 2 bases, with 18 bases between. The CDR3 region has the DNA TGTGCCAGTAGTAGCCGGGCCCCGCTGCCCCCCTACGAGCAGTACTTC. It codes for CASSSRAPLPPYEQYF.

In this sample, this clone turned up a few times. The chain combines TRBV6-8 with TRBJ1-5, with D perhaps matching TRBD1 (5 bases). Germline lookup yields CDR1 MNHGY and CDR2 SAAAGT. The CDR3 runs 12 residues. V gave up 6 bases and J gave up 5 bases, with 8 bases separating them. In DNA, the CDR3 is TGTGCCAGCAGGAGAGGGGATCAGCCCCAGCATTTT. As protein: CASRRGDQPQHF.